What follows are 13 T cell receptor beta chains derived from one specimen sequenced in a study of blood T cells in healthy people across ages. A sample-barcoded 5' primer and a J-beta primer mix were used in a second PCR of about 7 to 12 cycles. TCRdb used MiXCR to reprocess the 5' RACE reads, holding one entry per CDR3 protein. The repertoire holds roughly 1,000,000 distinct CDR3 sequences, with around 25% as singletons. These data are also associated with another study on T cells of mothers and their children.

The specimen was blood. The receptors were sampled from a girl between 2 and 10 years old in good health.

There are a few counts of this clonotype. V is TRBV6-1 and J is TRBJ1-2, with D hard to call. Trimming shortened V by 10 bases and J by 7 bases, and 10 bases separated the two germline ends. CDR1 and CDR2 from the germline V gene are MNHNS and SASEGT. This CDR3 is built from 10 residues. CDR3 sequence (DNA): TGTGCCACCGCCGTCGGTGGCTACACCTTC. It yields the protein CATAVGGYTF.

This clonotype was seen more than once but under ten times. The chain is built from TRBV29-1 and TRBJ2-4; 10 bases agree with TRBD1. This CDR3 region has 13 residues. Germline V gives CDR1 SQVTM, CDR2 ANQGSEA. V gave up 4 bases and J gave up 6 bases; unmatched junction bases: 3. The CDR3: CSVGGTGVNIQYF. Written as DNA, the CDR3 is TGCAGCGTTGGAGGGACAGGGGTAAACATTCAGTACTTC.

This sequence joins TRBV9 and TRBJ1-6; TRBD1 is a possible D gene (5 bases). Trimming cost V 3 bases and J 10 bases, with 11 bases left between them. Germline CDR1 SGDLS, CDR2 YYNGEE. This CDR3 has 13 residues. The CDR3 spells CASSGTSGSPLHF. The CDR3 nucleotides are TGTGCCAGCAGCGGGACATCGGGATCACCCCTCCACTTT.

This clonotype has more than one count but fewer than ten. DNA for the CDR3: TGCGCCAGCAGCTTATGGGTAACTGGGGCCAACGTCCTGACTTTC. Protein sequence: CASSLWVTGANVLTF. V is TRBV5-1 and J is TRBJ2-6; D is undetermined. The germline V gene encodes CDR1 SGHRS and CDR2 YFSETQ. Trimming removed 2 bases from V and 2 bases from J, with 8 bases in between. This CDR3 region has 15 residues.

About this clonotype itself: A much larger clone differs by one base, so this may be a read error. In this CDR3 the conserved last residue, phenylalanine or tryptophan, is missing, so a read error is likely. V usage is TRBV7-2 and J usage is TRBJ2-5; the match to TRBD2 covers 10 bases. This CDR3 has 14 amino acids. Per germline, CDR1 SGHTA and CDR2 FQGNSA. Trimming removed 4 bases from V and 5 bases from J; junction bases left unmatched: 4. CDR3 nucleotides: TGTGCCAGCAGCTCCCTAGCGGGAGCCGAGACCCAGTACCTC. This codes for CASSSLAGAETQYL.

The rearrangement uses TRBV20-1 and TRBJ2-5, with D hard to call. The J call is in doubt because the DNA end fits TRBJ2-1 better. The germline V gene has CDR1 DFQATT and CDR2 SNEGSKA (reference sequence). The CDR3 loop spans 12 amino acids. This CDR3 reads CSARDLSTTQFF. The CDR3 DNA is TGCAGTGCTAGAGACCTAAGCACAACCCAGTTCTTC.

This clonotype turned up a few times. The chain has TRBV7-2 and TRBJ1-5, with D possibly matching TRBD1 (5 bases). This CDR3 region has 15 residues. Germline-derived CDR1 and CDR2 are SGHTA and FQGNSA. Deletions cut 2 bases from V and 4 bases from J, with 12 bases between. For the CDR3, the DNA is TGTGCCAGCAGCTTAACTCCAGGGAGTAATCAGCCCCAGCATTTT. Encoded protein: CASSLTPGSNQPQHF.

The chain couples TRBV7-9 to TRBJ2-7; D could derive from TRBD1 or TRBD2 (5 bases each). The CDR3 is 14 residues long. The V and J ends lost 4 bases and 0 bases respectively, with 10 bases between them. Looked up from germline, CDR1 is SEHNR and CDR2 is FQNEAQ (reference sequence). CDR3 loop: CASSWGTSSYEQYF. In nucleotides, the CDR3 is TGTGCCAGCAGCTGGGGGACCAGCTCCTACGAGCAGTACTTC. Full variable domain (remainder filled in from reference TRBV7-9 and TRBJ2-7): DTGVSQNPRHKITKRGQNVTFRCDPISEHNRLYWYRQTLGQGPEFLTYFQNEAQLEKSRLLSDRFSAERPKGSFSTLEIQRTEQGDSAMYLCASSWGTSSYEQYFGPGTRLTVT.

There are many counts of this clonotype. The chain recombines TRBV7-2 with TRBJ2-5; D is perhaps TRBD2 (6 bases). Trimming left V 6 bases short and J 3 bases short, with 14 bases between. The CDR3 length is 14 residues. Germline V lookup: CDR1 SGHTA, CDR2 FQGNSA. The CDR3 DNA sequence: TGTGCCAGCAGTTGGGGACTTTCTAAAGAGACCCAGTACTTC. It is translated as CASSWGLSKETQYF.

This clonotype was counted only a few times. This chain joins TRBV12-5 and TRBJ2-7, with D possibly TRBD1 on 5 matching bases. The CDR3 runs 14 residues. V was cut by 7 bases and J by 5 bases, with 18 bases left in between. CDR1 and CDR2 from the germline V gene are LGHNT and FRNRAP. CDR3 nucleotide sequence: TGTGCTAGTGACGGGCAGGGTAATTACGACGAGCAGTACTTC. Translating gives CASDGQGNYDEQYF.

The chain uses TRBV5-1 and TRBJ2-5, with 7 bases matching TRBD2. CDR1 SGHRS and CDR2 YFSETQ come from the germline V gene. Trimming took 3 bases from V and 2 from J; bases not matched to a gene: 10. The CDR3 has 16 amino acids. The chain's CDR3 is CASSSASGRVQETQYF. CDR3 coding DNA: TGCGCCAGCAGCTCCGCTAGCGGTCGCGTACAAGAGACCCAGTACTTC.

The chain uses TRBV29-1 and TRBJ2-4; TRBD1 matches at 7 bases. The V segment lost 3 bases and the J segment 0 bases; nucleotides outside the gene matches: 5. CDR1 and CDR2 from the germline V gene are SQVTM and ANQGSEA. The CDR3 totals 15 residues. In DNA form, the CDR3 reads TGCAGCGTTGACGGACAGGACGGAGCCAAAAACATTCAGTACTTC. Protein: CSVDGQDGAKNIQYF.

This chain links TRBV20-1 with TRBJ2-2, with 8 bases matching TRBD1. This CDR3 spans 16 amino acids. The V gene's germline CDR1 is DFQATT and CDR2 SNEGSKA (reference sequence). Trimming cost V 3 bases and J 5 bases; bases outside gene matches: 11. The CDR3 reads CSARGFETGETGELFF. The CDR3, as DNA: TGCAGTGCTAGGGGATTCGAGACAGGGGAAACCGGGGAGCTGTTTTTT.